Listed here are 7 T cell receptor beta chains from one sample, sequenced in a study of blood T cell repertoires in COVID-19. Sequencing used immunoSEQ multiplex PCR; TCRdb keeps in-frame clones, though not all of them. The sample lists roughly 380,000 clones; around 87% were seen once. Specimen: PBMCs or T cells enriched from blood (not recorded which). The receptors stem from a man between 25 and 39 years old who had recovered from COVID-19.

A word on this clone: The junction differs from germline at one of its ends, possibly a read error. The CDR3 is CASSVDSTGELFF. The DNA for the CDR3 is TGTGCCAGTAGTGTAGACAGTACCGGGGAGCTGTTTTTT. The chain employs TRBV19 and TRBJ2-2, with D possibly TRBD1 on 5 matching bases. CDR1 is LNHDA, CDR2 SQIVND, per germline (reference sequence). CDR3 length: 13 residues.

This chain joins TRBV10-3 and TRBJ2-2; 7 positions match TRBD2. The junction had 5 bases not matched to a gene; V was cut back by 5 bases and J by 2 bases. This CDR3 has 15 amino acids. Germline CDR1 and CDR2: ENHRY and SYGVKD. CDR3 coding DNA: TGTGCCATCAGTTCCGGGACTACCAACACCGGGGAGCTGTTTTTT. This sequence encodes CAISSGTTNTGELFF.

The CDR3 nucleotides read TGCGCCAGCAGCCAAGGTCTCTACAACTATGGCTACACCTTC. It yields the protein CASSQGLYNYGYTF. The rearrangement joins TRBV4-1 to TRBJ1-2, with unresolved D. The CDR3 contains 14 residues. Germline assignment: CDR1 MGHRA and CDR2 YSYEKL. The V and J ends lost 1 base and 2 bases respectively, with 8 bases between them.

J is TRBJ2-5 and V is TRBV5-6; D is possibly TRBD1 (6 bases). Germline lookup yields CDR1 SGHDT and CDR2 YYEEEE. V was trimmed by 0 bases and J by 5 bases, leaving 20 bases between them. The CDR3 is 17 amino acids. CDR3 DNA sequence: TGTGCCAGCAGCTTGGCAGTAAGGACAGTGTTATGGGAGACCCAGTACTTC. Translation: CASSLAVRTVLWETQYF.

The rearrangement uses TRBV5-4 and TRBJ2-5; TRBD2 matches 14 bases. With V trimmed by 0 bases and J by 5 bases, 12 bases remained unmatched. CDR3 length equals 19 residues. Germline CDR1 and CDR2: SGHNT and YYREEE (reference sequence). Written as DNA, the CDR3 is TGTGCCAGCAGCTTGGGTCCGGGACTAGCGGGGGCCGCGGGGGAGACCCAGTACTTC. Translating gives CASSLGPGLAGAAGETQYF.

This clone was counted a single time. The V call is TRBV13, the J call TRBJ2-1, with 10 nucleotides matching TRBD1. V trimming: 5 bases; J trimming: 6 bases; junction bases outside the gene matches: 13. Germline values: CDR1 PRHDT, CDR2 FYEKMQ (reference sequence). The CDR3 has 17 amino acids. Here the CDR3 reads CASSVRPGTGVRNEQFF. DNA for the CDR3: TGTGCCAGCAGCGTGAGACCCGGGACAGGGGTTCGCAATGAGCAGTTCTTC. The whole variable domain, filled in from reference TRBV13 and TRBJ2-1, reads AAGVIQSPRHLIKEKRETATLKCYPIPRHDTVYWYQQGPGQDPQFLISFYEKMQSDKGSIPDRFSAQQFSDYHSELNMSSLELGDSALYFCASSVRPGTGVRNEQFFGPGTRLTVL.

The chain couples TRBV4-3 to TRBJ1-4; D not resolved. Germline assignment: CDR1 LGHNA and CDR2 YSLEER. This CDR3 is built from 15 residues. V lost 0 bases and J lost 6, with 11 bases in between. For the CDR3, the DNA is TGCGCCAGCAGCCAAGATGCGGAGGGTTATGAAAAACTGTTTTTT. This gives the protein CASSQDAEGYEKLFF.